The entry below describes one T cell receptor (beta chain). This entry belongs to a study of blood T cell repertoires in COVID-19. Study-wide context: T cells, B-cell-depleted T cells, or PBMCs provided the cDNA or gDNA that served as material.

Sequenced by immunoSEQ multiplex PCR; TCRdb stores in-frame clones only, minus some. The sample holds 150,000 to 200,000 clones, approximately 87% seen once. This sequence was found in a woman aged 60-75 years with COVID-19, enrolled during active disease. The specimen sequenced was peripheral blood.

The CDR3 coding sequence is TGTGCCAGCAGTTACCGACAGGGGAGGACTGAAGCTTTCTTT. This sequence encodes CASSYRQGRTEAFF. V is TRBV6-5 and J is TRBJ1-1; 8 bases fit TRBD1. Looked up from germline, CDR1 is MNHEY and CDR2 is SVGAGI. The junction had 4 bases not matched to a gene; V was cut back by 2 bases and J by 5 bases. This CDR3 comprises 14 residues.